Listed below are T cell receptor beta chains from one sample, sequenced in a study of resident and recirculating memory T cells in vitiligo. Data came from immunoSEQ multiplex PCR; TCRdb stores just in-frame clones and leaves some out. The sample records tens of thousands of clones, roughly nine tenths being singletons. Sample: blood. The receptors stem from a male donor with vitiligo. Both conserved end residues are part of each CDR3. Fields, in order: V gene, J gene, D gene, clone size, CDR3 DNA, CDR3 protein. The D gene is left open where the match is weak. Clone size is shown for a subset of rows, as once, few, many or a class of expanded clone.

V: TRBV7-9
J: TRBJ1-1
D: NA
size: NA
DNA: TGTGCCAGCAGCTTGGGGGGAGCGTCGAACACTGAAGCTTTCTTT
CDR3: CASSLGGASNTEAFF

V: TRBV5-1
J: TRBJ2-5
D: NA
size: NA
DNA: TGCGCCAGCAGCTTCGGGGTGAGGGAGACCCAGTACTTC
CDR3: CASSFGVRETQYF

V: TRBV10-2
J: TRBJ2-5
D: TRBD2
size: once
DNA: TGCGCCAGCAGTGGGGCTAGCGGGTCTCTTCGGGGGACCCAGTACTTC
CDR3: CASSGASGSLRGTQYF

V: TRBV5-1
J: TRBJ2-2
D: NA
size: once
DNA: TGCGCCAGCAGCTTGATGGAGACCGGGGAGCTGTTTTTT
CDR3: CASSLMETGELFF

V: TRBV7-9
J: TRBJ2-1
D: TRBD2
size: NA
DNA: TGTGCCAGCAGCTTAAAGGGACTAGCGCGTAACAATGAGCAGTTCTTC
CDR3: CASSLKGLARNNEQFF

V: TRBV5-4
J: TRBJ1-2
D: TRBD1
size: NA
DNA: TGTGCCAGCAGCTTCTGGACAGGGGACGGCTACACCTTC
CDR3: CASSFWTGDGYTF

V: TRBV21-1
J: TRBJ2-1
D: NA
size: NA
DNA: TGTGCCAGCAGCAAGGGCCGGCTAGCGGGAGCTAGTGAGCAGTTCTTC
CDR3: CASSKGRLAGASEQFF

V: TRBV28
J: TRBJ2-7
D: TRBD1
size: NA
DNA: TGTGCCAGCAGTTTCCAGGGGGCCTCCTACGAGCAGTACTTC
CDR3: CASSFQGASYEQYF

V: TRBV10-3
J: TRBJ2-3
D: TRBD1
size: NA
DNA: TGTGCCATCAGTGGCGGACAGGATTCAGATACGCAGTATTTT
CDR3: CAISGGQDSDTQYF

V: TRBV5-1
J: TRBJ2-6
D: TRBD2
size: NA
DNA: TGCGCCAGCAGCTTGGTAGCGGGGGCCGGGGCCAACGTCCTGACTTTC
CDR3: CASSLVAGAGANVLTF

V: TRBV28
J: TRBJ2-7
D: NA
size: NA
DNA: TGTGCCAGCAGTTTACCGGGGGTGAACTACGAGCAGTACTTC
CDR3: CASSLPGVNYEQYF

V: TRBV5-6
J: TRBJ1-4
D: TRBD1
size: NA
DNA: TGTGCCAGCAGCTCTGACAGGGAAAGGGAAAAACTGTTTTTT
CDR3: CASSSDREREKLFF

V: TRBV18
J: TRBJ2-1
D: TRBD2
size: NA
DNA: TGTGCCAGCTCACCACAATACTCGGGGGGGAGCTCCTACAATGAGCAGTTCTTC
CDR3: CASSPQYSGGSSYNEQFF

V: TRBV14
J: TRBJ2-7
D: TRBD1
size: once
DNA: TGTGCCAGCAGCCATCATCCGGGACAGGGTGACTACGAGCAGTACTTC
CDR3: CASSHHPGQGDYEQYF

V: TRBV9
J: TRBJ1-2
D: TRBD1
size: NA
DNA: TGTGCCAGCACCCCAGGAGGGGGCGAATCCCCTACCCGCTATGGCTACACCTTC
CDR3: CASTPGGGESPTRYGYTF

V: TRBV7-2
J: TRBJ1-2
D: TRBD1
size: once
DNA: TGTGCCAGCAGCCCACCCCCCGGACAGGGGAACTATGGCTACACCTTC
CDR3: CASSPPPGQGNYGYTF

V: TRBV15
J: TRBJ2-7
D: NA
size: NA
DNA: TGTGCCACCAGCAGAGATTCCCGAGGAGACGAGCAGTACTTC
CDR3: CATSRDSRGDEQYF

V: TRBV19
J: TRBJ1-4
D: NA
size: NA
DNA: TGTGCCAGTAGTCCCAGGGTTAATGAAAAACTGTTTTTT
CDR3: CASSPRVNEKLFF

V: TRBV5-1
J: TRBJ2-3
D: TRBD2
size: NA
DNA: TGCGCCAGCTTGGGGACTAGCGCCTCAGATACGCAGTATTTT
CDR3: CASLGTSASDTQYF

V: TRBV27
J: TRBJ1-6
D: NA
size: NA
DNA: TGTGCCAGCAGTTTAAGGAGGGGGGGATCCCCTAATTCACCCCTCCACTTT
CDR3: CASSLRRGGSPNSPLHF

V: TRBV28
J: TRBJ2-1
D: TRBD2
size: NA
DNA: TGTGCCAGCAGTATTAGCGGGAGGGTCTACAATGAGCAGTTCTTC
CDR3: CASSISGRVYNEQFF

V: TRBV6-5
J: TRBJ2-7
D: TRBD1
size: NA
DNA: TGTGCCAGCAGTTCCCCCGGGACAGGGTACCACGAGCAGTACTTC
CDR3: CASSSPGTGYHEQYF

V: TRBV5-1
J: TRBJ1-4
D: NA
size: NA
DNA: TGCGCCAGCTCCCGAACGGGGGGACGTATTAATGAAAAACTGTTTTTT
CDR3: CASSRTGGRINEKLFF

V: TRBV19
J: TRBJ2-1
D: NA
size: once
DNA: TGTGCGACCCTCACCCACGTGGGGGGGCCGTACAATGAGCAGTTCTTC
CDR3: CATLTHVGGPYNEQFF

V: TRBV12-5
J: TRBJ2-3
D: NA
size: NA
DNA: TGTGCTAGTGGTTTGTTCGGGAGCGGAGCAGATACGCAGTATTTT
CDR3: CASGLFGSGADTQYF

V: TRBV5-1
J: TRBJ2-3
D: NA
size: NA
DNA: TGCGCCAGCAGCCCGGGGTTCCTGGAAGATACGCAGTATTTT
CDR3: CASSPGFLEDTQYF

V: TRBV28
J: TRBJ2-7
D: NA
size: NA
DNA: TGTGCCAGCAGTATGACTAGCTACGAGCAGTACTTC
CDR3: CASSMTSYEQYF

V: TRBV18
J: TRBJ1-2
D: NA
size: NA
DNA: TGTGCCAGCTCACCCACGGAGGCGGGCTACACCTTC
CDR3: CASSPTEAGYTF

V: TRBV10-3
J: TRBJ2-7
D: TRBD1
size: NA
DNA: TGTGCCATCAGTGAGTCCGGCGGGACAGGTTCCTACGAGCAGTACTTC
CDR3: CAISESGGTGSYEQYF

V: TRBV27
J: TRBJ1-1
D: NA
size: NA
DNA: TGTGCCAGCAGTTATGGAACGGGTATTCTGAACACTGAAGCTTTCTTT
CDR3: CASSYGTGILNTEAFF

V: TRBV7-6
J: TRBJ2-7
D: NA
size: NA
DNA: TGTGCCAGCAGCCTCGGGCAGGGCCCTATGTACGAGCAGTACTTC
CDR3: CASSLGQGPMYEQYF

V: TRBV28
J: TRBJ2-7
D: TRBD2
size: NA
DNA: TGTGCCAGCAGTTTCCCCGGGACTAGCGGAACCTACGAGCAGTACTTC
CDR3: CASSFPGTSGTYEQYF

V: TRBV7-9
J: TRBJ1-2
D: NA
size: NA
DNA: TGTGCCCTCCAGGAACAGGTGACGGGTGGCTACACCTTC
CDR3: CALQEQVTGGYTF

V: TRBV6-1
J: TRBJ1-5
D: NA
size: NA
DNA: TGTGCCAGCAGTGGGACACCCAGGGATCAGCCCCAGCATTTT
CDR3: CASSGTPRDQPQHF

V: TRBV28
J: TRBJ2-5
D: NA
size: NA
DNA: TGTGCCAGCAGTTTCCCAAGTGGAGGGGAGGAGACCCAGTACTTC
CDR3: CASSFPSGGEETQYF

V: TRBV9
J: TRBJ2-5
D: TRBD2
size: once
DNA: TGTGCCAGCAGCCGGGCTAGCGGGGGGACCCAGTACTTC
CDR3: CASSRASGGTQYF

V: TRBV5-1
J: TRBJ1-1
D: NA
size: NA
DNA: TGCGCCAGCAGCTTGGGAGGGGGCACTGAAGCTTTCTTT
CDR3: CASSLGGGTEAFF

V: TRBV6-4
J: TRBJ1-2
D: NA
size: once
DNA: TGTGCCAGCAGTGCGGGTACACCTCCAATCTATGGCTACACCTTC
CDR3: CASSAGTPPIYGYTF

V: TRBV7-8
J: TRBJ2-1
D: TRBD2
size: NA
DNA: TGTGCCAGCAGCTTAGCCCTCTTTAGCGGGACCCTCAACAATGAGCAGTTCTTC
CDR3: CASSLALFSGTLNNEQFF

V: TRBV5-1
J: TRBJ2-5
D: TRBD2
size: once
DNA: TGCGCCAGCAGCTTGGCCCCAGCGGGAGGGGAGGAGACCCAGTACTTC
CDR3: CASSLAPAGGEETQYF

V: TRBV10-3
J: TRBJ1-4
D: TRBD1
size: once
DNA: TGTGCCACCAGGACAGGTTGGGGGGAAAAACTGTTTTTT
CDR3: CATRTGWGEKLFF

V: TRBV9
J: TRBJ2-7
D: TRBD1
size: NA
DNA: TGTGCCAGCAGCGATGGACAGGGTCCGCCCTACGAGCAGTACTTC
CDR3: CASSDGQGPPYEQYF

V: TRBV13
J: TRBJ1-2
D: NA
size: NA
DNA: TGTGCCAGCAGCTCCTTTTTAGACAGGCTCGATGGCTACACCTTC
CDR3: CASSSFLDRLDGYTF

V: TRBV4-3
J: TRBJ1-6
D: NA
size: NA
DNA: TGCGCCAGCAGCCAAGGGGAGGATTCACCCCTCCACTTT
CDR3: CASSQGEDSPLHF

V: TRBV6-4
J: TRBJ2-3
D: NA
size: medium-sized
DNA: TGTGCCAGCAGTAGCGGGAGCACAGATACGCAGTATTTT
CDR3: CASSSGSTDTQYF

V: TRBV7-3
J: TRBJ2-5
D: NA
size: few
DNA: TGTGCCAGCAGCCCTGGGCAGGGCAGCGCTCGCCGCCAAGAGACCCAGTACTTC
CDR3: CASSPGQGSARRQETQYF

V: TRBV7-9
J: TRBJ2-1
D: TRBD2
size: NA
DNA: TGTGCCAGCAGCTTAATAGCGGGAGGACTCAGAGATTACAATGAGCAGTTCTTC
CDR3: CASSLIAGGLRDYNEQFF

V: TRBV13
J: TRBJ2-1
D: NA
size: NA
DNA: TGTGCCAGCAGCGGCAGGGGACGGGTTTACAATGAGCAGTTCTTC
CDR3: CASSGRGRVYNEQFF

V: TRBV27
J: TRBJ2-7
D: TRBD1
size: NA
DNA: TGTGCCACCTACCCCCGGGACAGGGACTACGAGCAGTACTTC
CDR3: CATYPRDRDYEQYF

V: TRBV13
J: TRBJ2-2
D: NA
size: NA
DNA: TGTGCCAGCAGCTTAGGCGGACAGCTGAGCATACCGACCGGGGAGCTGTTTTTT
CDR3: CASSLGGQLSIPTGELFF